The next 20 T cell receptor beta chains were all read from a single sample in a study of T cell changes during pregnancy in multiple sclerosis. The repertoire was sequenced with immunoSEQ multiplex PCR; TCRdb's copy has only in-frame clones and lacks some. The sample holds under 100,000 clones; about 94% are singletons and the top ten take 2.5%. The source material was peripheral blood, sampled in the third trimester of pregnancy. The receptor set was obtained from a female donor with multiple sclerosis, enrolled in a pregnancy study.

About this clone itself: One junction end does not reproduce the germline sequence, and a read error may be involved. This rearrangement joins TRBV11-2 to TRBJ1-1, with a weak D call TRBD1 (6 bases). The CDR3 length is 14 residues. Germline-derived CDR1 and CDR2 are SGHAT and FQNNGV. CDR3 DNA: TGTGCCAGCAGGTTAGGGGCTGGGGGGGGCGAAGCTTTCTTT. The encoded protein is CASRLGAGGGEAFF.

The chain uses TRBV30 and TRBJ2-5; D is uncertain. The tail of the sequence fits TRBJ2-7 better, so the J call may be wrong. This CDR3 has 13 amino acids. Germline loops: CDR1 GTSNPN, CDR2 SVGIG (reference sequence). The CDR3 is CAWRISRSYEQYF. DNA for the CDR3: TGTGCCTGGAGAATTTCTCGCTCCTACGAGCAGTACTTC.

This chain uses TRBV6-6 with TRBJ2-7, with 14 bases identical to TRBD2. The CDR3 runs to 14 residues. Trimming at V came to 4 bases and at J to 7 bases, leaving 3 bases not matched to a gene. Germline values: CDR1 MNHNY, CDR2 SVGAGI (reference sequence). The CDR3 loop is CASSSGTSGGEQYF. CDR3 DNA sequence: TGTGCCAGCAGTTCCGGGACTAGCGGGGGTGAGCAGTACTTC.

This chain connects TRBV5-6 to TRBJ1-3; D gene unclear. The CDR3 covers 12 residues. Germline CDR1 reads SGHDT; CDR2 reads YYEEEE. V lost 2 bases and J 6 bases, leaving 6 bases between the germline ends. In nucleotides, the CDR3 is TGTGCCAGCAGCTTCGCGGAAAACACCATATATTTT. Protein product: CASSFAENTIYF.

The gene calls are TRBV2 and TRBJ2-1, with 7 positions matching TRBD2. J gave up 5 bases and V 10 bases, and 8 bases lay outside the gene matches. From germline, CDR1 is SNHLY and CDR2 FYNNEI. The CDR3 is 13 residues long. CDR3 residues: CATREGENNEQFF. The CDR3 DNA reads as TGTGCCACAAGGGAGGGTGAGAACAATGAGCAGTTCTTC.

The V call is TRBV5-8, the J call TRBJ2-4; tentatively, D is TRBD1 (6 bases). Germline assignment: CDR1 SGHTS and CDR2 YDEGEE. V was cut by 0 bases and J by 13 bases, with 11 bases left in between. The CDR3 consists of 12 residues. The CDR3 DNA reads TGTGCCAGCAGCTTGGCAGGGGCCGTGCAGTACTTC. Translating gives CASSLAGAVQYF.

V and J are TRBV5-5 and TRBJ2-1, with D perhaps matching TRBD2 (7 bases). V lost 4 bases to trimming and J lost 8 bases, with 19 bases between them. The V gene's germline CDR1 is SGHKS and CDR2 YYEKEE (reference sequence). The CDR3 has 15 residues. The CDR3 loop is CASSAQGRGIDEQFF. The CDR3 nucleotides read TGTGCCAGCAGCGCTCAGGGGAGGGGAATCGATGAGCAGTTCTTC.

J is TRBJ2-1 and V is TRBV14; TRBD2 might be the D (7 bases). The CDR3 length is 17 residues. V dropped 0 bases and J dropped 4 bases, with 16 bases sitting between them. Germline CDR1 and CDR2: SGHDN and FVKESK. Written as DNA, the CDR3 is TGTGCCAGCAGCCAAGATCGTTACGGGGGGCCTTACAATGAGCAGTTCTTC. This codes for CASSQDRYGGPYNEQFF.

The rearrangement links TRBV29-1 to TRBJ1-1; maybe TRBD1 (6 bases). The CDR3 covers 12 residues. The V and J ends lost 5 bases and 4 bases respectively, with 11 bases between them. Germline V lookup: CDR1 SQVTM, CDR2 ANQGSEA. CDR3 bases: TGCAGCGTTTCAGGGGCGAGCACTGAAGCTTTCTTT. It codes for CSVSGASTEAFF. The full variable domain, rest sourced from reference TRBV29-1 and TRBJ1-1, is SAVISQKPSRDICQRGTSLTIQCQVDSQVTMMFWYRQQPGQSLTLIATANQGSEATYESGFVIDKFPISRPNLTFSTLTVSNMSPEDSSIYLCSVSGASTEAFFGQGTRLTVV.

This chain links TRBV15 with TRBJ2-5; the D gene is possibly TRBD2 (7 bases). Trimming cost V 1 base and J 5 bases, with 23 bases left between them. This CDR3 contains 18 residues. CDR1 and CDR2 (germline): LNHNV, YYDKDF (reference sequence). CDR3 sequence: CATSRVGVGGLINETQYF. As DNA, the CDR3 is TGTGCCACCAGCAGAGTAGGGGTCGGGGGGCTAATTAATGAGACCCAGTACTTC.

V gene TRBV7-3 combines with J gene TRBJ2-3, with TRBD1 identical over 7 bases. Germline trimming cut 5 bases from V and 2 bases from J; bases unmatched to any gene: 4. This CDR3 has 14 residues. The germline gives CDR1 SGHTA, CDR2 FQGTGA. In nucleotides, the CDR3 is TGTGCCAGCAGCCCCACAGGGGTCACAGATACGCAGTATTTT. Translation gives CASSPTGVTDTQYF.

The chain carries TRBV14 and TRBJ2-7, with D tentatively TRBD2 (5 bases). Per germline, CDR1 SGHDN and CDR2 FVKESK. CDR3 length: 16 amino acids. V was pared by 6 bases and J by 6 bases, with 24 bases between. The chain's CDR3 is CASSLTAGGPLLEQYF. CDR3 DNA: TGTGCCAGCAGTCTGACTGCGGGCGGCCCCCTACTCGAGCAGTACTTC.

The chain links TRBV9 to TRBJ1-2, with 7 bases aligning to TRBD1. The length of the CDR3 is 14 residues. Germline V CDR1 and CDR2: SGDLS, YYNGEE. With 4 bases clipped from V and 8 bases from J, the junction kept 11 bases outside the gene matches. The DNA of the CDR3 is TGTGCCAGCAGCCCCGGGACAGCTTTCTTCGGCTACACCTTC. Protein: CASSPGTAFFGYTF.

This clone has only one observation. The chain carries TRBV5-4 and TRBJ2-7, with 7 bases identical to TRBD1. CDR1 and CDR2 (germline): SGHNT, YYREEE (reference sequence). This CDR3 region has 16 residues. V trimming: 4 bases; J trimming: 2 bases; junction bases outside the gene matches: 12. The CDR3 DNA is TGTGCCAGCAGCCCGGACCCGACAGGGATCCCCTACGAGCAGTACTTC. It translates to CASSPDPTGIPYEQYF.

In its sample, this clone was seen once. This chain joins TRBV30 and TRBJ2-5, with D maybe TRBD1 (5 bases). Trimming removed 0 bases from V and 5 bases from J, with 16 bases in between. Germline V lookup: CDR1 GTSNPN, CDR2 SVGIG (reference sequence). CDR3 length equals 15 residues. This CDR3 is CAWSVNLNKGETQYF. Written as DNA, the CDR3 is TGTGCCTGGAGTGTAAACCTCAATAAGGGGGAGACCCAGTACTTC.

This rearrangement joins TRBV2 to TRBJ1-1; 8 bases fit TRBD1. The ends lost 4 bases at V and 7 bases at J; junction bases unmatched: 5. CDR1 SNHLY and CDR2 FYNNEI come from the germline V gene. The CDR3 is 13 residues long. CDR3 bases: TGTGCCAGCAGTGGGACAGGGAGCCTTGAAGCTTTCTTT. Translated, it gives CASSGTGSLEAFF.

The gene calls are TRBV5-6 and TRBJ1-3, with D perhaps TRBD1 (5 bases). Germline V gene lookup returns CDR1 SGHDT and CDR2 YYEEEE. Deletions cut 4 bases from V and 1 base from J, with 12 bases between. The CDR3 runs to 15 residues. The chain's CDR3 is CASSQAGESGNTIYF. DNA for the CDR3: TGTGCCAGCAGCCAGGCGGGGGAGTCTGGAAACACCATATATTTT.

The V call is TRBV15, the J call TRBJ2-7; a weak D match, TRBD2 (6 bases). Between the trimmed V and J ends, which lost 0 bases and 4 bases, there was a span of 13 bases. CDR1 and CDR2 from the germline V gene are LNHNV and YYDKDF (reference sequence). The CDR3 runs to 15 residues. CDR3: CATSRDSGDPYEQYF. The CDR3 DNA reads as TGTGCCACCAGCAGAGACTCGGGGGACCCTTACGAGCAGTACTTC. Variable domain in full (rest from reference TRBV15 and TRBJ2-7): DAMVIQNPRYQVTQFGKPVTLSCSQTLNHNVMYWYQQKSSQAPKLLFHYYDKDFNNEADTPDNFQSRRPNTSFCFLDIRSPGLGDTAMYLCATSRDSGDPYEQYFGPGTRLTVT.

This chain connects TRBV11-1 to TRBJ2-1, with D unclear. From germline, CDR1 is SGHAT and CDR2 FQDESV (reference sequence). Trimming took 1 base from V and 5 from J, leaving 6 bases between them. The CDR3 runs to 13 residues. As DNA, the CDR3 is TGTGCCAGCAGCTTAGTGGCAAACAATGAGCAGTTCTTC. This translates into CASSLVANNEQFF.

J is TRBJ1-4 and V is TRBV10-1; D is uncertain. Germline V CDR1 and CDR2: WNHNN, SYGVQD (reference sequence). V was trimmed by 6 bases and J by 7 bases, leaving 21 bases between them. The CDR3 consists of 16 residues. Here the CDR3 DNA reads TGCGCCAGCAGGACACCACACAGCACCACCAGTGAAAAACTGTTTTTT. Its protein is CASRTPHSTTSEKLFF.